This T cell receptor (beta chain) was found in a study of blood T cell repertoires in COVID-19. Study at large: Acute-phase and convalescent COVID-19 samples originated in the United States, Italy and Spain. From T cells, B-cell-depleted T cells, or PBMCs came the material, which was cDNA or gDNA.

The V gene end was trimmed by 6 bases and the J gene end by 3 bases; junction bases not matched to a gene: 2. CDR1 and CDR2 (germline): SNHLY, FYNNEI. CDR3 size: 13 residues. Authors' methods: Amplification of reference gene primers was used by the study to estimate nucleated cell counts. The method was immunoSEQ multiplex PCR; TCRdb's version includes in-frame clones alone and lacks a portion of them. V, J and clone size are those of that table, while D and trimming were read from the DNA. The table records around 220,000 clones, roughly 80% of them present only once. Material: peripheral blood. The sequence was obtained from a woman older than 75 with acute or convalescent COVID-19. This chain uses TRBV2 with TRBJ2-7; 10 bases are a match to TRBD1. The CDR3 region is CASSRTGGYEQYF. The CDR3 nucleotides read TGTGCCAGCAGCAGGACAGGGGGCTACGAGCAGTACTTC.